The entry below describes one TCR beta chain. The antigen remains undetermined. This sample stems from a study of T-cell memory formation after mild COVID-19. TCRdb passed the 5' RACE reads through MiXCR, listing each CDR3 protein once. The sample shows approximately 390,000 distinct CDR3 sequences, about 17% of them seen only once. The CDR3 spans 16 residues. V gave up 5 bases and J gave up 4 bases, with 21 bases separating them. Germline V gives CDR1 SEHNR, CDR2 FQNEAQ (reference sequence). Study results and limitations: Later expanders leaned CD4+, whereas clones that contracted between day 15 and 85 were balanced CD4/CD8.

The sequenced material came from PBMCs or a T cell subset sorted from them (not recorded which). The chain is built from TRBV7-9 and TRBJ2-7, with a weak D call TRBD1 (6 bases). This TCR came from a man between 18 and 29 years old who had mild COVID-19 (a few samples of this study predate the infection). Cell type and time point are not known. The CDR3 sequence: CASSPRSTGKGYEQYF. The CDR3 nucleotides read TGTGCCAGCAGCCCTAGGTCGACAGGAAAAGGGTACGAGCAGTACTTC.